This TCR beta chain is drawn from a study of T cells after yellow fever vaccination (dated by TCRdb to the late 2010s). Looking at the study overall: The SMART-Seq v4 Ultra Low Input RNA kit was used to prepare libraries from fractions with low cell numbers. Bulk TCR alpha and beta repertoires were sequenced longitudinally to track T-cell clones before and after primary and booster YFV17D yellow fever vaccination. Two healthy male donors, one aged 18 to 29 and one aged 30 to 40 years, were included in the cohort. Bulk PBMC replicates and cell subsets were isolated from blood drawn at multiple timepoints before and after both primary and secondary immunization.

Interpreted using the paper, the treatment or condition label stands for: live attenuated yellow fever vaccine strain. PBMCs were isolated from peripheral blood using a standard Ficoll-Paque protocol. CD4 and CD8 T-cell fractions were isolated with Dynabeads CD4 and CD8 positive selection kits. RNA was extracted with TriZol from bulk PBMCs, CD4 and CD8 fractions, and dextramer-positive and dextramer-negative fractions. The CDR3 starts with the cysteine, ends with the phenylalanine, and has 15 residues. Only the CDR3 DNA is retained, 45 bases long and in frame from the first base. CDR1 is given as LGHNA and CDR2 as YNFKEQ, both from the germline V gene. V lost 2 bases and J lost 10 bases; the stretch between them is 20 bases long. This clonotype has more than one count but fewer than ten. The target of this receptor is not known. There are no base qualities to consult, and no much larger clone falls within one base.

The paper's findings and limits, for the study overall: Most clones expanded after primary vaccination (almost 98% of CD4 and about 85% of CD8) were re-detected after the booster, suggesting that broad memory maintenance occurred. A small share of clonotypes was detected in both CD4 and CD8 compartments, with the overlap likely arising from convergent recombination. The secondary T-cell response was weaker than the primary response but faster, peaking on day 5 instead of day 15. Because the study included only a couple of donors, the extent to which the findings can be generalized is limited. FACS-sorted repertoires could contain abundant contaminating clonotypes from the bulk population, so computational filtering was required.

Sequencer: Illumina NovaSeq 6000. TCR cDNA was made using 5'RACE template switching, a step that added a universal primer site and unique molecular identifiers. Priming for cDNA synthesis came from both the TCR alpha and TCR beta constant segments. Libraries were amplified in two PCR steps, with sample barcodes and sequencing adapters added in the second step. Sequencing of libraries was performed on Illumina HiSeq 2500 (2x100 bp) or NovaSeq (2x150 bp). Per the source publication's procedure: Reads were demultiplexed and collapsed into UMI consensus sequences with MIGEC, and V(D)J alignment was performed with MiXCR. Using edgeR on replicate PBMC samples, clonotypes were called vaccine-responding if FDR was below 0.01 and the log2 fold change was above 5 up to day 15. Each bulk clonotype was labeled CD4 or CD8 based on which sequenced repertoire, CD4 or CD8, contained the clonotype at higher abundance. The raw public reads went through TCRdb reprocessing: fastp at Q25, MiXCR clone calling, in-frame beta chains kept. Entries are consolidated by CDR3 protein sequence, retaining the most common genes and DNA. The V and J calls reflect TCRdb's pipeline rather than the authors' work. In all, the sample holds hundreds of thousands of distinct CDR3 sequences, and about an eighth of those were seen once. The top ten constitute about 3% of the sample.

The clonotype was recovered from a young man who received the YFV17D yellow fever vaccine. The rearrangement joined TRBV4-2 to TRBJ1-1, with TRBD1 perhaps the D gene, on 6 matching bases. This sample comprised CD4+ T cells sorted from PBMCs, obtained 15 days after the yellow fever booster vaccination. The CDR3 in this case is CASSQPGGREGLAFF. In nucleotides, the sequence is TGTGCCAGCAGCCAACCGGGGGGCCGGGAGGGGTTAGCTTTCTTT.